This T cell receptor beta chain was captured in a study of T cells after yellow fever vaccination. Findings and caveats of the study: CD4 and CD8 compartments shared a small share of clonotypes, likely from convergent recombination. Contamination by abundant bulk-population clonotypes could be present in FACS-sorted repertoires. Secondary responses were weaker yet peaked faster, day 5 versus 15.

V was pared by 4 bases and J by 1 base, with 15 bases between. The CDR3 covers 15 residues. Germline V gives CDR1 SGHKS, CDR2 YYEKEE (reference sequence). This clonotype was seen more than once but under ten times. Its antigen is unidentified. In making TCR cDNA, 5'RACE template switching added a universal primer site and UMIs to it. In TCRdb, the 5' RACE reads were re-called with MiXCR into one record per CDR3 protein. The sample lists some 73,000 distinct CDR3 sequences, approximately 7.5% occurring once. This receptor was identified in a man aged 25 to 40 who received the YFV17D yellow fever vaccine. The gene calls are TRBV5-5 and TRBJ2-7; the D gene is possibly TRBD2 (5 bases). This sample comprised CD8+ T cells sorted from PBMCs, obtained on the day of the yellow fever booster vaccination. The CDR3 region has the DNA TGTGCCAGCAGCCCCAGCGCGGGTGGATCCTACGAGCAGTACTTC. Residues: CASSPSAGGSYEQYF.